This paragraph covers one T cell receptor beta chain sequence. The antigen is undetermined. V was trimmed by 0 bases and J by 4 bases, leaving 11 bases between them. Per the germline V gene, CDR1 is SGDLS and CDR2 is YYNGEE. The CDR3 contains 15 residues. Since all of the isolated RNA was reverse transcribed, expressed TCRB transcripts were what got sequenced. Generated by immunoSEQ multiplex PCR, the TCRdb table keeps only in-frame clones and is missing some. The sample records about 660,000 clones, around 15% being singletons. The sample is drawn from a study of beta chain features in type 1 diabetes. Study results and limitations: People with Type 1 diabetes carried modestly yet significantly shorter TCRB CDR3s in all four CD4+ subsets. VDJ junctions sequenced from type 1 diabetes patients showed fewer insertions and more deletions.

The rearrangement uses TRBV9 and TRBJ2-1; tentative D call: TRBD1 (5 bases). Sequencing was carried out using naive CD4+ T cells from blood. The clonotype originates from a man aged 18-30 years with type 1 diabetes. The CDR3 here is CASSVGRGLYNEQFF. Here the CDR3 DNA reads TGTGCCAGCAGCGTAGGTAGGGGATTGTACAATGAGCAGTTCTTC.